The 23 T cell receptor beta chains below were found in one sample sequenced in a study of T cell changes during pregnancy in multiple sclerosis. Libraries were prepared by immunoSEQ multiplex PCR; TCRdb keeps only in-frame clonotypes and omits some of them. The table has about 48,000 clones, around 90% seen once. The material was CD4+ T cells from peripheral blood mononuclear cells, obtained in the second trimester of pregnancy. The source is a female donor with multiple sclerosis, enrolled in a pregnancy study.

The CDR3 is CASSIGERREKLFF. In DNA, the CDR3 is TGTGCCAGTAGTATAGGAGAGCGGCGGGAAAAACTGTTTTTT. The rearrangement links TRBV19 to TRBJ1-4; unclear D gene. This CDR3 region has 14 residues. In germline, CDR1 is LNHDA, CDR2 SQIVND (reference sequence). Trimming pared 1 base from V and 8 bases from J, leaving 11 bases between.

The chain employs TRBV7-2 and TRBJ2-1; possible D gene TRBD1, 5 bases. With 2 bases removed from V and 9 bases from J, the gap between germline ends came to 17 bases. The CDR3 length is 15 residues. Germline values: CDR1 SGHTA, CDR2 FQGNSA. The CDR3 DNA follows: TGTGCCAGCAGCTTAATCCAGGGTCGAGGTGGTGAGCAGTTCTTC. Protein sequence: CASSLIQGRGGEQFF.

The chain employs TRBV5-1 and TRBJ2-1; D possibly corresponds to TRBD1 (6 bases). The CDR3 contains 16 residues. Trimming stripped 2 bases from V and 0 bases from J, with 12 bases between. Germline lookup yields CDR1 SGHRS and CDR2 YFSETQ. The CDR3 nucleotides read TGCGCCAGCAGCTTCAGGACAGAGAGCTCCTACAATGAGCAGTTCTTC. Its translation is CASSFRTESSYNEQFF. Variable domain in full (rest from reference TRBV5-1 and TRBJ2-1): KAGVTQTPRYLIKTRGQQVTLSCSPISGHRSVSWYQQTPGQGLQFLFEYFSETQRNKGNFPGRFSGRQFSNSRSEMNVSTLELGDSALYLCASSFRTESSYNEQFFGPGTRLTVL.

The gene calls are TRBV11-1 and TRBJ2-1, with TRBD2 identical over 10 bases. This CDR3 spans 16 amino acids. The J segment lost 4 bases and the V segment lost 4 bases, leaving 7 bases of the junction unmatched. Germline CDR1 reads SGHAT; CDR2 reads FQDESV (reference sequence). CDR3 protein: CASSSRTSGIYNEQFF. The CDR3 DNA sequence: TGTGCCAGCAGCTCGAGGACTAGCGGAATATACAATGAGCAGTTCTTC.

The chain is built from TRBV28 and TRBJ2-2, with 8 positions matching TRBD1. The CDR3 spans 15 residues. The V gene end was trimmed by 3 bases and the J gene end by 6 bases; junction bases not matched to a gene: 6. Germline-derived CDR1 and CDR2 are MDHEN and SYDVKM. CDR3 in amino acids: CASSFQDRASGELFF. The CDR3 bases are TGTGCCAGCAGTTTCCAGGACAGGGCATCCGGGGAGCTGTTTTTT.

In this sample, this clone turned up a few times. The chain combines TRBV4-1 with TRBJ2-7, with D tentatively TRBD1 (5 bases). This CDR3 is built from 14 residues. Trimming pared 5 bases from V and 6 bases from J, leaving 17 bases between. Germline CDR1 and CDR2: MGHRA and YSYEKL. The CDR3 is CASSKGLESAEQYF. DNA for the CDR3: TGCGCCAGCAGCAAGGGGCTAGAGTCCGCCGAGCAGTACTTC.

This sequence joins TRBV19 and TRBJ1-2; D uncertain. V was shortened by 4 bases and J by 7 bases, with 10 bases between the two germline ends. The CDR3 sequence is 12 residues long. Germline lookup yields CDR1 LNHDA and CDR2 SQIVND (reference sequence). The CDR3 protein is CASSTGFRGYTF. In DNA, the CDR3 is TGTGCCAGTAGTACGGGGTTTCGTGGCTACACCTTC.

The chain links TRBV5-4 to TRBJ2-2, with 7 bases matching TRBD1. CDR3 size: 15 residues. Germline V CDR1 and CDR2: SGHNT, YYREEE (reference sequence). The ends lost 0 bases at V and 7 bases at J; junction bases unmatched: 6. CDR3 DNA sequence: TGTGCCAGCAGCTTGGAGGTTAACAGGGGCGGGGAGCTGTTTTTT. It yields the protein CASSLEVNRGGELFF.

This clone appeared a single time. This chain joins TRBV5-1 and TRBJ2-1, with 13 bases lining up with TRBD2. The junction had 8 bases not matched to a gene; V was cut back by 2 bases and J by 0 bases. CDR3 length equals 19 residues. Germline V gene data show CDR1 as SGHRS and CDR2 as YFSETQ. The CDR3 DNA is TGCGCCAGCAGCTTCGACACTAGCGGGAGGGCCGACTCCTACAATGAGCAGTTCTTC. It yields the protein CASSFDTSGRADSYNEQFF.

CDR3 sequence: CAWREGGGYTF. The CDR3 DNA reads as TGTGCCTGGAGGGAGGGAGGAGGCTACACCTTC. V usage is TRBV30 and J usage is TRBJ1-2; D is unresolved. V was trimmed by 3 bases and J by 8 bases, leaving 10 bases between them. Germline-derived CDR1 and CDR2 are GTSNPN and SVGIG (reference sequence). The CDR3 contains 11 residues.

The chain couples TRBV11-2 to TRBJ1-5; no clear D gene. The V gene lost 1 base and the J gene lost 0 bases, with 7 bases spanning the gap. Germline loops: CDR1 SGHAT, CDR2 FQNNGV. The CDR3 consists of 15 residues. In DNA, the CDR3 is TGTGCCAGCAGCTTAGGTAGTTATAGCAATCAGCCCCAGCATTTT. Its protein product is CASSLGSYSNQPQHF. Full variable domain (remainder filled in from reference TRBV11-2 and TRBJ1-5): EAGVAQSPRYKIIEKRQSVAFWCNPISGHATLYWYQQILGQGPKLLIQFQNNGVVDDSQLPKDRFSAERLKGVDSTLKIQPAKLEDSAVYLCASSLGSYSNQPQHFGDGTRLSIL.

The chain links TRBV5-1 to TRBJ2-3; 14 bases map to TRBD2. Looked up from germline, CDR1 is SGHRS and CDR2 is YFSETQ. V lost 3 bases, J lost 0 bases, and 6 bases stayed unmatched. The CDR3 runs 18 residues. CDR3 coding DNA: TGCGCCAGCAGCTCAAGACTAGCGGGAGGGTATAGCACAGATACGCAGTATTTT. Translating it yields CASSSRLAGGYSTDTQYF.

The CDR3 is CASSGDGGSSNQPQHF. CDR3 bases: TGTGCCAGCAGTGGGGACGGGGGGTCGAGCAATCAGCCCCAGCATTTT. This chain links TRBV2 with TRBJ1-5, with TRBD1 as a possible D gene (5 bases). CDR1 and CDR2 from the germline V gene are SNHLY and FYNNEI. The CDR3 totals 16 residues. Trimming pared 4 bases from V and 1 base from J, leaving 14 bases between. Together with reference TRBV2 and TRBJ1-5, the CDR3 gives the full variable domain: EPEVTQTPSHQVTQMGQEVILRCVPISNHLYFYWYRQILGQKVEFLVSFYNNEISEKSEIFDDQFSVERPDGSNFTLKIRSTKLEDSAMYFCASSGDGGSSNQPQHFGDGTRLSIL.

The gene calls are TRBV11-2 and TRBJ2-5, with D perhaps matching TRBD1 (6 bases). With 2 bases removed from V and 4 bases from J, the gap between germline ends came to 14 bases. Per the germline V gene, CDR1 is SGHAT and CDR2 is FQNNGV. CDR3 length: 15 residues. Here the CDR3 DNA reads TGTGCCAGCAGCTTAATGGGATCAGGGGTAGAGACCCAGTACTTC. This sequence encodes CASSLMGSGVETQYF. The entire variable domain, with the rest obtained from reference TRBV11-2 and TRBJ2-5, is as follows: EAGVAQSPRYKIIEKRQSVAFWCNPISGHATLYWYQQILGQGPKLLIQFQNNGVVDDSQLPKDRFSAERLKGVDSTLKIQPAKLEDSAVYLCASSLMGSGVETQYFGPGTRLLVL.

This clone occurred many times. Other nucleotide sequences from this sample produce the same CDR3. The chain recombines TRBV5-1 with TRBJ1-1; 7 bases align to TRBD1. Germline V gives CDR1 SGHRS, CDR2 YFSETQ. The CDR3 length is 14 residues. The ends lost 0 bases at V and 2 bases at J; junction bases unmatched: 1. The CDR3 sequence is CASSLDRGNTEAFF. The CDR3 DNA reads as TGCGCCAGCAGCTTGGACAGGGGAAACACTGAAGCTTTCTTT.

The chain uses TRBV11-2 and TRBJ2-3, with 7 bases that match TRBD1. The germline V gene encodes CDR1 SGHAT and CDR2 FQNNGV. V was pared by 4 bases and J by 3 bases, with 7 bases of the junction left unmatched. The CDR3 is made up of 15 amino acids. The CDR3 loop reads CASSYTRGSTDTQYF. DNA of the CDR3: TGTGCCAGCAGCTACACCAGGGGGTCAACAGATACGCAGTATTTT.

J is TRBJ1-2 and V is TRBV2; D may be TRBD1 (5 bases). The CDR3 extends over 14 amino acids. Trimming cost V 1 base and J 7 bases, with 13 bases left between them. Germline CDR1 reads SNHLY; CDR2 reads FYNNEI. Written as DNA, the CDR3 is TGTGCCAGCAGTGAAGGGGGCAGTTACGCTGGCTACACCTTC. Its protein product is CASSEGGSYAGYTF.

The chain is built from TRBV5-1 and TRBJ2-1, with TRBD2 matching over 14 bases. Germline V CDR1 and CDR2: SGHRS, YFSETQ. Trimming at V came to 3 bases and at J to 5 bases, leaving 4 bases not matched to a gene. CDR3 length equals 16 residues. The CDR3 DNA sequence: TGCGCCAGCAGCTGGACTAGCGGGAGGACCCACAATGAGCAGTTCTTC. This encodes CASSWTSGRTHNEQFF.

This rearrangement joins TRBV30 to TRBJ1-2; D not certain. The CDR3 has 11 residues. CDR1 and CDR2 (germline): GTSNPN, SVGIG (reference sequence). The V end was cut by 1 base, the J end by 8 bases, with 8 bases between. Here the CDR3 DNA reads TGTGCCTGGAGTGGGGCGGGAGGCTACACCTTC. Translation: CAWSGAGGYTF.

The rearrangement joins TRBV7-2 to TRBJ1-2, with 8 nucleotides matching TRBD1. The CDR3 consists of 13 residues. CDR1 is SGHTA, CDR2 FQGNSA, per germline. The V gene end was trimmed by 6 bases and the J gene end by 4 bases; junction bases not matched to a gene: 4. In nucleotides, the CDR3 is TGTGCCAGCAGTTCCGGACAGGGCTATGGCTACACCTTC. It encodes CASSSGQGYGYTF.

V and J are TRBV7-9 and TRBJ1-1; the D gene is possibly TRBD1 (5 bases). The CDR3 runs 14 residues. Trimming pared 4 bases from V and 1 base from J, leaving 10 bases between. Germline V lookup: CDR1 SEHNR, CDR2 FQNEAQ (reference sequence). CDR3 loop: CASSSRRGNTEAFF. As DNA, the CDR3 is TGTGCCAGCAGCTCACGGAGGGGGAACACTGAAGCTTTCTTT.

V is TRBV10-3 and J is TRBJ2-1, with 9 bases lining up with TRBD1. The CDR3 is 14 residues long. V was pared by 6 bases and J by 7 bases, with 7 bases of the junction left unmatched. Looked up from germline, CDR1 is ENHRY and CDR2 is SYGVKD. DNA of the CDR3: TGTGCCATCAGCCACCGGGACAGGGAGAATGAGCAGTTCTTC. It encodes CAISHRDRENEQFF.

The chain employs TRBV5-6 and TRBJ2-1, with D unclear. This CDR3 has 16 residues. Germline CDR1 reads SGHDT; CDR2 reads YYEEEE. V was shortened by 0 bases and J by 7 bases, with 17 bases between the two germline ends. CDR3 DNA sequence: TGTGCCAGCAGCTTGGGTTTAGATTTCGGCGGAAATGAGCAGTTCTTC. Encoded protein: CASSLGLDFGGNEQFF.